This T cell receptor (beta chain) was obtained from a study of graft-versus-host responses after intestinal transplantation (dated by TCRdb to about 2021). Concerning the study at large: The transplants that recipients got were multivisceral, liver-intestinal, or isolated intestinal. Every recipient was given anti-thymocyte globulin induction, followed by around three years of maintenance tacrolimus and steroids. Graft-versus-host and host-versus-graft alloreactive T cell clones were tracked in the graft, circulation and bone marrow after intestinal transplantation using bulk TCR-beta CDR3 sequencing. To identify alloreactive clones, pre-transplant mixed lymphocyte reaction products were sequenced and compared with unstimulated pre-transplant donor and recipient T cells. The cohort enrolled about two dozen intestinal transplant recipients, one of whom was a retransplant, and a few patients without pretransplant specimens were excluded. A peak of at least 4% donor T cells among recipient peripheral blood mononuclear cells was the definition used for donor T cell macrochimerism. Rather than being sequenced by the commercial service, samples from a few later patients were sequenced in-house on an Illumina MiSeq and processed with MiXCR.

To prepare the library, the immunoSEQ multiplex PCR assay was applied. For most patients, genomic DNA was isolated with the Qiagen DNeasy Blood and Tissue Kit and sent frozen to Adaptive Biotechnologies for TCR sequencing. For most patients, high-throughput TCR-beta CDR3 sequencing of genomic DNA was performed by Adaptive Biotechnologies. The authors processed their data as follows. TCR sequencing data for 15 to 20 patients were retrieved from Adaptive's ImmunoSEQ software; three other patients were processed with MiXCR and VDJtools. CD4 versus CD8 sorting errors were corrected by removing sequences found in both subsets at a frequency ratio below 5:1. CDR3 nucleotide sequences shared between donor and recipient were removed because the origin of such sequences could not be assigned. Alloreactive clones required at least 2-fold expansion over unstimulated cells and minimum CFSE-low frequency of 0.002% (template counts) or 0.001% (read counts). Clones were considered mappable if detected in sequenced pre-transplant spleen, lymph node, or MLR CFSE-low populations of the donor or recipient. The cumulative frequency of alloreactive clones was calculated as a percentage of all sequences, weighted by copy number. What TCRdb holds here is the immuneACCESS table cut down to in-frame rearrangements. Part of the clones is not present; checked against another copy, under half of the missing clones reflect an unresolved V gene, and the others are unexplained. V and J calls and clone size are as listed in that table; D and trimming were resolved from the DNA. For this sample the table gives tens of thousands of clones, of which around 89% were detected only once. In total, the top ten clones hold 4% to 5% of the sample.

The sample's time point, from its label and the paper: cells obtained before transplantation from donor or recipient. CD3+CD4+ and CD3+CD8+ populations were FACS-sorted from unstimulated pre-transplant donor and recipient cells taken from spleen or lymph nodes. Results the study describes overall, beyond this receptor: Early after transplant, declines in HvG clones were associated with peak levels of circulating GvH clones. In the allografts of patients with donor T cell macrochimerism, GvH to HvG T cell clonal ratios were high. Conclusions were limited by the relatively low number and heterogeneity of intestinal transplant patients. GvH clones were found in recipient bone marrow, and some of the GvH clones appeared earlier in ileal mucosa or blood, which is consistent with an intestinal mucosal origin.

About this clone itself: Its antigen is still unknown. No base-level quality is on record; no much larger clone is a single base apart.

CDR1 and CDR2 are read off the germline V gene as SGHAT and FQNNGV. V lost 4 bases and J lost 7 bases; the stretch between them is 14 bases long. The CDR3, from cysteine to phenylalanine, totals 14 residues. The entry retains the CDR3 DNA only, 42 bases that are in frame from base 1. The source material was unstimulated CD8+ T cells sorted from spleen or lymph node cells, sampled before transplant. This TCR derives from a human donor who was the organ donor for an intestinal transplant. This chain joins TRBV11-2 to TRBJ2-1, with a weak D call of TRBD2 (5 bases match). The CDR3 protein sequence reads: CASSSWLGENEQFF. The DNA sequence is given as TGTGCCAGCAGCTCTTGGCTGGGAGAGAATGAGCAGTTCTTC.